The next 12 T cell receptor beta chains were all read from a single sample in a study of blood T cells in healthy people across ages. A sample-barcoded 5' primer and a J-beta primer mix were used in a second PCR of about 7 to 12 cycles. TCRdb fed the 5' RACE reads into MiXCR, producing one record per CDR3 protein. This sample carries 750,000 to 850,000 distinct CDR3 sequences, 20% to 25% of them seen once, and the ten largest clones take under 4%. These data were also filed under a second study, of T cells of mothers and their children.

Sequenced material: blood. These receptor sequences come from a boy aged 5 to 17 in good health.

This rearrangement joins TRBV6-2 or TRBV6-3 to TRBJ1-1; tentatively, D is TRBD1 (6 bases). This CDR3 is 17 amino acids long. The germline V and J ends were trimmed by 0 bases and 0 bases, with 14 bases remaining between them. CDR1 is MNHEY and CDR2 is SVGEGT in the germline V gene. The CDR3 DNA is TGTGCCAGCAGTTACTCTGTGACAGGCGACATGAACACTGAAGCTTTCTTT. It codes for CASSYSVTGDMNTEAFF.

The chain employs TRBV19 and TRBJ1-1; D unresolved. Germline V gives CDR1 LNHDA, CDR2 SQIVND (reference sequence). The germline V and J ends were trimmed by 5 bases and 3 bases, with 13 bases remaining between them. CDR3 length: 14 residues. The CDR3 is CASSLPLVYTEAFF. CDR3 bases: TGTGCCAGTAGTCTCCCACTGGTCTACACTGAAGCTTTCTTT.

This chain uses TRBV20-1 with TRBJ2-7; 10 positions agree with TRBD1. The V gene's germline CDR1 is DFQATT and CDR2 SNEGSKA (reference sequence). V was pared by 5 bases and J by 2 bases, with 6 bases of the junction left unmatched. The CDR3 length is 14 residues. The CDR3 is CSADDRGPTYEQYF. CDR3 nucleotides: TGCAGTGCTGACGACAGGGGGCCGACCTACGAGCAGTACTTC.

This chain connects TRBV29-1 to TRBJ2-5; no definite D call. Germline-derived CDR1 and CDR2 are SQVTM and ANQGSEA. This CDR3 is 15 amino acids long. V was pared by 1 base and J by 4 bases, with 16 bases between. The DNA of the CDR3 is TGCAGCGTTGAAGTTCAAGGACCCCCGAGAGAGACCCAGTACTTC. It is translated as CSVEVQGPPRETQYF.

This clonotype was observed many times. J is TRBJ2-5 and V is TRBV29-1; a possible D gene is TRBD1 (6 bases). Trimming left V 2 bases short and J 2 bases short, with 9 bases between. CDR1 is SQVTM and CDR2 is ANQGSEA in the germline V gene. This CDR3 is built from 13 residues. The CDR3 is CSVERDTQETQYF. The CDR3 DNA reads as TGCAGCGTTGAACGGGACACTCAAGAGACCCAGTACTTC. The full variable domain, completed using reference TRBV29-1 and TRBJ2-5, is SAVISQKPSRDICQRGTSLTIQCQVDSQVTMMFWYRQQPGQSLTLIATANQGSEATYESGFVIDKFPISRPNLTFSTLTVSNMSPEDSSIYLCSVERDTQETQYFGPGTRLLVL.

This clonotype was seen more than once but under ten times. The V gene is TRBV28, the J gene TRBJ2-7; TRBD1 matches at 8 bases. Looked up from germline, CDR1 is MDHEN and CDR2 is SYDVKM. V lost 8 bases, J lost 0 bases, and 9 bases stayed unmatched. CDR3 size: 15 residues. CDR3 coding DNA: TGTGCCAGCGGCGGACAGGGAATAGTCTCCTACGAGCAGTACTTC. It encodes CASGGQGIVSYEQYF.

The table lists this clonotype with a few counts. J is TRBJ2-1 and V is TRBV12-3 or TRBV12-4; 9 bases match TRBD1. This CDR3 has 16 residues. Trimming cost V 5 bases and J 7 bases; bases outside gene matches: 12. CDR3 sequence reads: CASSPPGQGLGNEQFF. CDR3 bases: TGTGCCAGCAGTCCCCCGGGACAGGGTCTTGGGAATGAGCAGTTCTTC.

The chain carries TRBV27 and TRBJ1-4; D gene ambiguous. The germline gives CDR1 MNHEY, CDR2 SMNVEV (reference sequence). The CDR3 has 15 residues. Trimming pared 2 bases from V and 6 bases from J, leaving 13 bases between. CDR3: CASSLRRPGDEKLFF. The DNA of the CDR3 is TGTGCCAGCAGTTTAAGGAGGCCCGGGGATGAAAAACTGTTTTTT.

The gene calls are TRBV2 and TRBJ2-2; 11 nucleotides align to TRBD1. Germline V CDR1 and CDR2: SNHLY, FYNNEI. This CDR3 is 16 amino acids long. V was clipped by 11 bases and J by 2 bases; unmatched bases: 10. The CDR3 DNA reads TGTGCCGCCGCGGCGGACAGGGGGCCTAACACCGGGGAGCTGTTTTTT. As protein: CAAAADRGPNTGELFF. The full variable domain, with the rest looked up from reference TRBV2 and TRBJ2-2, is EPEVTQTPSHQVTQMGQEVILRCVPISNHLYFYWYRQILGQKVEFLVSFYNNEISEKSEIFDDQFSVERPDGSNFTLKIRSTKLEDSAMYFCAAAADRGPNTGELFFGEGSRLTVL.

The V and J genes are TRBV12-3 or TRBV12-4 and TRBJ2-5, with 8 positions matching TRBD2. CDR3 length equals 15 residues. With V trimmed by 5 bases and J by 5 bases, 10 bases remained unmatched. CDR3: CASSPIGGASETQYF. The DNA of the CDR3 is TGTGCCAGCAGTCCCATCGGGGGGGCTTCTGAGACCCAGTACTTC.

Many counts were recorded for this clonotype. The V and J genes are TRBV10-3 and TRBJ2-5, with 7 bases fitting TRBD2. TRBJ2-1 explains the end of the DNA better; the J call may be wrong. The CDR3 runs to 14 residues. The germline gives CDR1 ENHRY, CDR2 SYGVKD. The CDR3, as DNA: TGTGCCATCTCCCCTAGCGGCGACCTCCATGAGCAGTTCTTC. This gives the protein CAISPSGDLHEQFF.

This clonotype was picked up a small number of times. The rearrangement uses TRBV5-4 and TRBJ2-1; D not certain. This CDR3 region has 12 residues. CDR1 is SGHNT, CDR2 YYREEE, per germline (reference sequence). The V gene lost 4 bases and the J gene lost 7 bases, with 9 bases spanning the gap. The CDR3 DNA reads TGTGCCAGCAGCCCCACAGTGAATGAGCAGTTCTTC. Amino acids: CASSPTVNEQFF.